This record looks at one T cell receptor beta chain sequence and its context. Library preparation tagged each individual cDNA molecule with a unique molecular identifier. Via MiXCR, TCRdb re-called the RACE reads, giving one row per CDR3 protein. The table shows 95,000 to 150,000 distinct CDR3 sequences, with about 11% occurring only once. The data originate from a study of human T cells and chemical hapten exposure. The time point was: patch test 3, about 24 weeks after DPC sensitization. Indicated treatment: therapeutic diphenylcyclopropenone sensitization with weekly scalp DPC. The sequence derives from a woman aged 45-65 years with alopecia areata. Some clones in this sample may be carry-over from other donors' samples. The sample here was whole blood, taken in connection with sensitization to the hapten diphenylcyclopropenone (DPC).

The CDR3 DNA is TGCAGTGCTAGCAGCCAGGCTACCTACGAGCAGTACTTC. It specifies CSASSQATYEQYF. The V gene is TRBV20-1, the J gene TRBJ2-7, with D hard to call. Trimming shortened V by 3 bases and J by 2 bases, and 11 bases separated the two germline ends. The germline gives CDR1 DFQATT, CDR2 SNEGSKA (reference sequence). This CDR3 comprises 13 residues.